These 12 T cell receptor beta chains share one sample of origin, sequenced in a study of CD8 T cells in Susac syndrome. An input of roughly 0.45 to 1 ug of RNA was subjected to reverse transcription using random hexamers. TCRdb re-analysed the immunoSEQ multiplex PCR reads in MiXCR, keeping a single row per CDR3 protein. This sample carries more than 130,000 distinct CDR3 sequences, approximately 93% of them seen once, and the ten largest clones take about 0.25%. Sequenced: CD8+ T cells from PBMCs. The receptors come from a human donor in good health.

The chain has TRBV9 and TRBJ2-7; 9 bases fit TRBD1. Trimming at V came to 4 bases and at J to 4 bases, leaving 15 bases not matched to a gene. CDR3 length: 17 residues. Germline V CDR1 and CDR2: SGDLS, YYNGEE. As DNA, the CDR3 is TGTGCCAGCAGCCCACATGTCGGGACAGGGAGTACGTACGAGCAGTACTTC. As protein: CASSPHVGTGSTYEQYF.

This sequence joins TRBV20-1 and TRBJ2-7; no definite D call. Germline values: CDR1 DFQATT, CDR2 SNEGSKA (reference sequence). The CDR3 sequence is 13 residues long. Trimming took off 0 bases at V and 3 bases at J, with 9 bases between the two ends. The CDR3 DNA reads as TGCAGTGCTAGAGATTCCCAGTACTACGAGCAGTACTTC. The encoded protein is CSARDSQYYEQYF.

The count of this clonotype is one. The chain joins TRBV27 to TRBJ2-1; TRBD2 aligns across 7 bases. The CDR3 runs 15 residues. Germline assignment: CDR1 MNHEY and CDR2 SMNVEV (reference sequence). With 3 bases clipped from V and 9 bases from J, the junction kept 11 bases outside the gene matches. CDR3 sequence (DNA): TGTGCCAGCAGTTTGCTACCCCAGCGGGATAGTGAGCAGTTCTTC. Amino acid sequence: CASSLLPQRDSEQFF.

This rearrangement joins TRBV28 to TRBJ2-1; unclear D gene. CDR1 and CDR2 from the germline V gene are MDHEN and SYDVKM. With 1 base removed from V and 6 bases from J, the gap between germline ends came to 10 bases. The CDR3 has 14 amino acids. In DNA form, the CDR3 reads TGTGCCAGCAGTTTATTGGTGGCTTCCAATGAGCAGTTCTTC. Its translation is CASSLLVASNEQFF.

This rearrangement joins TRBV12-3 or TRBV12-4 to TRBJ2-3, with D tentatively TRBD2 (5 bases). The CDR3 sequence is 20 residues long. The V end was cut by 6 bases, the J end by 2 bases, with 30 bases between. CDR3 DNA sequence: TGTGCCAGCAGCCCTAATACAGCCGCGGCCAGACTATTCACCACAGATACGCAGTATTTT. It encodes CASSPNTAAARLFTTDTQYF.

In this sample, this clonotype turned up once. The rearrangement links TRBV5-1 to TRBJ2-1; weak D call: TRBD2 (5 bases). Germline V lookup: CDR1 SGHRS, CDR2 YFSETQ. CDR3 length: 16 amino acids. Trimming left V 3 bases short and J 4 bases short, with 17 bases between. DNA for the CDR3: TGCGCCAGCAGCTCCCCGGGTAGCGTATTATACAATGAGCAGTTCTTC. Translated, it gives CASSSPGSVLYNEQFF.

The V and J genes are TRBV6-2 or TRBV6-3 and TRBJ2-1; D not certain. Deletions cut 2 bases from V and 0 bases from J, with 8 bases between. Germline V gene sequence: CDR1 MNHEY, CDR2 SVGEGT. CDR3 length: 15 residues. CDR3 region: CASSYRVHSYNEQFF. CDR3 bases: TGTGCCAGCAGTTACAGGGTGCACTCCTACAATGAGCAGTTCTTC.

The CDR3 protein is CASSMDRLNTEAFF. CDR3 DNA sequence: TGTGCCAGCAGCATGGACAGGCTGAACACTGAAGCTTTCTTT. This chain joins TRBV5-6 and TRBJ1-1; 7 positions match TRBD1. Germline V gives CDR1 SGHDT, CDR2 YYEEEE. The CDR3 is 14 residues long. V shed 4 bases and J 0 bases; nucleotides not matched to a gene: 3. Full variable domain (rest looked up from reference TRBV5-6 and TRBJ1-1): DAGVTQSPTHLIKTRGQQVTLRCSPKSGHDTVSWYQQALGQGPQFIFQYYEEEERQRGNFPDRFSGHQFPNYSSELNVNALLLGDSALYLCASSMDRLNTEAFFGQGTRLTVV.

CDR3 sequence reads: CASSLWASGSANEQFF. The CDR3 bases are TGTGCCAGCAGTTTATGGGCTAGCGGGAGTGCTAATGAGCAGTTCTTC. The chain uses TRBV28 and TRBJ2-1; 10 nucleotides align to TRBD2. This CDR3 comprises 16 residues. J lost 7 bases, V lost 0 bases, and 6 bases had no gene match. Germline V CDR1 and CDR2: MDHEN, SYDVKM.

The chain uses TRBV5-1 and TRBJ2-7; TRBD2 agrees at 8 bases. The CDR3 has 15 residues. Germline CDR1 reads SGHRS; CDR2 reads YFSETQ. Unmatched junction bases numbered 7, after V lost 4 bases and J lost 1 base. The CDR3 nucleotides are TGCGCCAGCAGCAGTACTAGCGGAGCTTCCTACGAGCAGTACTTC. Translation gives CASSSTSGASYEQYF.

V is TRBV28 and J is TRBJ1-2, with D perhaps TRBD1 (6 bases). In germline, CDR1 is MDHEN, CDR2 SYDVKM. Between the trimmed V and J ends, which lost 5 bases and 6 bases, there was a span of 10 bases. CDR3 size: 12 residues. The CDR3 loop reads CASSTGTHGYTF. The CDR3, as DNA: TGTGCCAGCAGTACAGGGACCCATGGCTACACCTTC.

This rearrangement joins TRBV7-8 to TRBJ2-5; unclear D gene. The germline gives CDR1 SGHVS, CDR2 FQNEAQ. Trimming left V 5 bases short and J 4 bases short, with 14 bases between. The CDR3 spans 14 residues. The CDR3 reads CASSQNLGLETQYF. DNA for the CDR3: TGTGCCAGCAGCCAAAATCTGGGGTTAGAGACCCAGTACTTC.